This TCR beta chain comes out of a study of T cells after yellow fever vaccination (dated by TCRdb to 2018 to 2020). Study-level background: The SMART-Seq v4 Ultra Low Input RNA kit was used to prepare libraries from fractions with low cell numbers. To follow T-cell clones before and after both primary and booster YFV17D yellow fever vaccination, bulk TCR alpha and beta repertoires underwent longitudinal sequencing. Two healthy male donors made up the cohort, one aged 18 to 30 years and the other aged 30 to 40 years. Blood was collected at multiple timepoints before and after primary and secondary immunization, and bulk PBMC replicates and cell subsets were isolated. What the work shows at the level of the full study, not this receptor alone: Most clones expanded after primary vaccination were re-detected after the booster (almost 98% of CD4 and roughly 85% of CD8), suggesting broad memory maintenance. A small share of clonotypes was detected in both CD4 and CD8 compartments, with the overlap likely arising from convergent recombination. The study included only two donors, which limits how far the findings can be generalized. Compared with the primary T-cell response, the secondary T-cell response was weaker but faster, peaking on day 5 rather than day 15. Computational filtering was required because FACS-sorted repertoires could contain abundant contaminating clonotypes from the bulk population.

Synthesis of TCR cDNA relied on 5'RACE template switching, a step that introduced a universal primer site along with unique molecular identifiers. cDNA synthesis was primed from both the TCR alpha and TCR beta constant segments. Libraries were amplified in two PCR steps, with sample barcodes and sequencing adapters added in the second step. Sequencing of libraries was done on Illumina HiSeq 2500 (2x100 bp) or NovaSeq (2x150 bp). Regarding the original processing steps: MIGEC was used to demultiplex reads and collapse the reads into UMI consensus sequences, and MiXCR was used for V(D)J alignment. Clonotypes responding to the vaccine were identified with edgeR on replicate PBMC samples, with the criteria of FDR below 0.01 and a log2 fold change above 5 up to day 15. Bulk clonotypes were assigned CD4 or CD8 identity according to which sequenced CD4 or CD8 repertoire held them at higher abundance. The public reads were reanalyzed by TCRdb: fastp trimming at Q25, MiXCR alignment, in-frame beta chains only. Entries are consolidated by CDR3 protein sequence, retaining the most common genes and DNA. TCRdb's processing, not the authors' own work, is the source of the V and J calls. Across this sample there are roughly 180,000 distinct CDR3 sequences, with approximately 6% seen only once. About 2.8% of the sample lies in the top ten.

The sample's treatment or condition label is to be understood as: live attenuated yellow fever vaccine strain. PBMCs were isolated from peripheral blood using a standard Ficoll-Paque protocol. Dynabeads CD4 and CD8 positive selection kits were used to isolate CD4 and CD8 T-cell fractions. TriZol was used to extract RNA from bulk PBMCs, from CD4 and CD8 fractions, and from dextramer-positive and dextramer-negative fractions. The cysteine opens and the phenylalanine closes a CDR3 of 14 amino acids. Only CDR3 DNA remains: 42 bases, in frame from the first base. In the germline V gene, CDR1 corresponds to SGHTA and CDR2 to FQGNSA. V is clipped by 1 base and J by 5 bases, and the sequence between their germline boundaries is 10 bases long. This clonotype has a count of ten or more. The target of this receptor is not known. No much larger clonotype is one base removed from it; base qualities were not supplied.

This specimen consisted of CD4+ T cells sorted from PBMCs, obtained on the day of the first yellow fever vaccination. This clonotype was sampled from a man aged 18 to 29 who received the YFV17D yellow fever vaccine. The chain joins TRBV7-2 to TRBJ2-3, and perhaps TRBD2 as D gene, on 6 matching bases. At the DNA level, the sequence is TGTGCCAGCAGCTTAGATCCTAGCGTAGATACGCAGTATTTT. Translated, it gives CASSLDPSVDTQYF.